This T cell receptor (beta chain) was captured in a study of T-cell reconstitution after alpha-beta-depleted transplantation in children. General study findings and limits: Reportedly, roughly two months post-transplant, alpha-beta T cells arose from several hundred expanded graft clones. Surviving recipient cells, namely T cells and thymic progenitors, were the source of high day-60 TCRbeta diversity in some patients. T-cell counts and diversity at one year post-transplant came mainly from newly produced T cells.

CDR3 length: 15 amino acids. With V trimmed by 3 bases and J by 4 bases, 6 bases remained unmatched. Per germline, CDR1 SGHDT and CDR2 YYEEEE. The library targeted TCRbeta and was prepared with unique molecular identifiers. TCRdb re-analysed the PCR reads in MiXCR, keeping a single row per CDR3 protein. The sample lists around 440,000 distinct CDR3 sequences, about 10% occurring once. This clonotype was counted between two and nine times. Antigen unknown. The J gene is TRBJ2-1, the V gene TRBV5-6; the match to TRBD2 covers 8 bases. Sequencing used PBMCs, obtained before TCRalphabeta/CD19-depleted stem cell transplant. This clonotype was obtained from a child under 10 years old with inherited bone marrow failure, due to receive a stem cell transplant. The CDR3 here is CASSSRLASYNEQFF. The CDR3 nucleotides read TGTGCCAGCAGCTCACGACTAGCGTCTTACAATGAGCAGTTCTTC.